This TCR beta chain was documented in a study of CD8+CD57+ T cells in acquired aplastic anemia. Whoever was chosen for sequencing had shown CD8+CD57+ cell expansion by flow cytometry. The template used for profiling TCR beta VDJ and CDR3 was genomic DNA. MiXCR was run by TCRdb on the reads, yielding one entry per CDR3 protein. The profile covers about 160,000 distinct CDR3 sequences, with 70% to 75% appearing a single time and around 45% taken by the ten largest. The CDR3 extends over 14 amino acids. The V end lost 0 bases, the J end lost 1 base, and 7 bases lay between the germline ends. Germline V gives CDR1 SGHNT, CDR2 YYREEE (reference sequence).

Sequencing was performed on sorted CD4+, CD8+, or CD8+CD57+ T cells (not recorded which) from PBMCs. The chain couples TRBV5-4 to TRBJ2-5, with no clear D. The clonotype comes from a human donor with aplastic anemia. This chain's CDR3 is CASSLELVQETQYF. DNA for the CDR3: TGTGCCAGCAGCTTGGAGCTAGTCCAAGAGACCCAGTACTTC.